This record covers a single T cell receptor (beta chain). This clone may be a read error of a much larger clone one base away. Likely shared infections and vaccines: all three twin pairs were reared together. This entry comes from a study of identical twins' blood T cells. Study-level background: About 6 alpha and roughly six beta libraries together yielded 50 million or so reads.

Sample barcodes were added at both library ends during cDNA synthesis. TCRdb redid the calling of the 5' RACE reads with MiXCR, one entry per CDR3 protein. The sample lists hundreds of thousands of distinct CDR3 sequences; around 30% were seen once. V lost 9 bases and J 2 bases, leaving 11 bases between the germline ends. The CDR3 consists of 13 residues. In germline, CDR1 is ENHRY, CDR2 SYGVKD. The receptor comes from a woman aged 18 to 55 in good health. Sequenced: PBMCs. The V gene is TRBV10-3, the J gene TRBJ1-5; D is unresolved. CDR3 loop: CAIARTGNQPQHF. The CDR3 nucleotides are TGTGCCATAGCCAGGACTGGCAATCAGCCCCAGCATTTT.